Listed here are 14 T cell receptor beta chains from one sample, sequenced in a study of CD8 T cells in Susac syndrome. The authors reverse transcribed roughly 0.5 to 1 ug RNA with random hexamers. TCRdb ran MiXCR on the immunoSEQ multiplex PCR reads and lists one entry per CDR3 protein. The repertoire consists of some 300,000 distinct CDR3 sequences, with 85% occurring once and the leading ten covering approximately 0.2%. Sequenced input: CD8+ T cells from PBMCs. All receptors derive from a human donor with multiple sclerosis.

CDR3 loop: CASSSRDSQFLTDTQYF. CDR3 bases: TGTGCCAGCAGTTCACGGGACAGCCAGTTTTTAACAGATACGCAGTATTTT. V and J are TRBV5-4 and TRBJ2-3, with 7 bases identical to TRBD1. The trim removed 5 bases at V and 3 bases at J, leaving 15 bases unmatched. The CDR3 consists of 17 residues. Germline loops: CDR1 SGHNT, CDR2 YYREEE (reference sequence).

The rearrangement joins TRBV19 to TRBJ2-7, with D possibly being TRBD1 (5 bases). The germline V gene encodes CDR1 LNHDA and CDR2 SQIVND (reference sequence). Between the trimmed V and J ends, which lost 10 bases and 3 bases, there was a span of 22 bases. This CDR3 is built from 15 residues. The CDR3: CATQWADQGNYEQYF. The CDR3 bases are TGTGCCACTCAATGGGCGGATCAGGGCAACTACGAGCAGTACTTC. The full variable domain, in which reference TRBV19 and TRBJ2-7 provide the parts outside the CDR3, is DGGITQSPKYLFRKEGQNVTLSCEQNLNHDAMYWYRQDPGQGLRLIYYSQIVNDFQKGDIAEGYSVSREKKESFPLTVTSAQKNPTAFYLCATQWADQGNYEQYFGPGTRLTVT.

The chain employs TRBV6-2 or TRBV6-3 and TRBJ1-1; no clear D gene. CDR1 and CDR2 from the germline V gene are MNHEY and SVGEGT. The CDR3 covers 15 residues. The ends were cut back, 4 bases at V and 3 bases at J, with 15 bases in the middle. The CDR3 spells CASSLETDCHTEAFF. DNA for the CDR3: TGTGCCAGCAGTTTGGAGACGGATTGTCACACTGAAGCTTTCTTT.

The chain recombines TRBV29-1 with TRBJ2-2, with D hard to call. The germline gives CDR1 SQVTM, CDR2 ANQGSEA. V lost 5 bases, J lost 0 bases, and 13 bases lay in between. The CDR3 has 15 amino acids. The CDR3 DNA reads as TGCAGCGTTTTTTGGCTCGCAACGAACACCGGGGAGCTGTTTTTT. This translates into CSVFWLATNTGELFF.

This chain connects TRBV27 to TRBJ2-4, with TRBD1 matching over 11 bases. The CDR3 length is 18 residues. CDR1 and CDR2 (germline): MNHEY, SMNVEV (reference sequence). The ends lost 2 bases at V and 0 bases at J; junction bases unmatched: 6. The DNA of the CDR3 is TGTGCCAGCAGTTTAACCGGACAGGGGGCGTTAGCCAAAAACATTCAGTACTTC. It yields the protein CASSLTGQGALAKNIQYF.

The chain uses TRBV7-9 and TRBJ1-5; tentative D call: TRBD1 (5 bases). The germline V gene encodes CDR1 SEHNR and CDR2 FQNEAQ (reference sequence). The CDR3 has 15 residues. V was trimmed by 4 bases and J by 2 bases, leaving 12 bases between them. The CDR3 is CASSSALGGNQPQHF. The CDR3, as DNA: TGTGCCAGCAGCTCCGCCTTGGGGGGCAATCAGCCCCAGCATTTT.

The chain carries TRBV30 and TRBJ2-7; D gene ambiguous. V lost 0 bases, J lost 5 bases, and 14 bases lay in between. From germline, CDR1 is GTSNPN and CDR2 SVGIG (reference sequence). This CDR3 has 14 residues. CDR3 nucleotides: TGTGCCTGGAGTGTGGATGGGCTCCCCCACGAGCAGTACTTC. It is translated as CAWSVDGLPHEQYF.

The chain employs TRBV6-2 or TRBV6-3 and TRBJ2-7; D is unresolved. CDR1 is MNHEY, CDR2 SVGEGT, per germline. CDR3 size: 13 residues. Trimming removed 2 bases at V and 2 bases at J, with 7 bases between. The CDR3 DNA sequence: TGTGCCAGCAGTTACGGCAGGACCTACGAGCAGTACTTC. This gives the protein CASSYGRTYEQYF.

The J gene is TRBJ2-6, the V gene TRBV24-1, with a weak D call TRBD1 (5 bases). V lost 12 bases to trimming and J lost 2 bases, with 7 bases between them. Germline V gives CDR1 KGHDR, CDR2 SFDVKD. The CDR3 has 12 amino acids. The CDR3 DNA follows: TGTGCCGTAGGGGCTGGGGCCAACGTCCTGACTTTC. Translation: CAVGAGANVLTF.

This clonotype has just one count. The chain has TRBV13 and TRBJ2-1; D is unresolved. CDR3 length: 14 amino acids. Germline V gene sequence: CDR1 PRHDT, CDR2 FYEKMQ (reference sequence). With 3 bases removed from V and 3 bases from J, the gap between germline ends came to 9 bases. CDR3 DNA sequence: TGTGCCAGCAGCTTGTCGGAGAACTACAATGAGCAGTTCTTC. Translation gives CASSLSENYNEQFF.

The chain has TRBV19 and TRBJ1-1; 7 bases are a match to TRBD1. The CDR3 contains 12 residues. In germline, CDR1 is LNHDA, CDR2 SQIVND (reference sequence). V gave up 5 bases and J gave up 7 bases; unmatched junction bases: 4. The chain's CDR3 is CASSPWTGEAFF. The CDR3 bases are TGTGCCAGTAGTCCGTGGACAGGTGAAGCTTTCTTT.

In this sample, this clonotype turned up once. J is TRBJ2-2 and V is TRBV29-1, with a tentative D call TRBD1 (6 bases). This CDR3 comprises 14 residues. Deletions cut 5 bases from V and 2 bases from J, with 12 bases between. Germline-derived CDR1 and CDR2 are SQVTM and ANQGSEA. The CDR3 bases are TGCAGCGTTCCAGGGGAGTATAACACCGGGGAGCTGTTTTTT. It specifies CSVPGEYNTGELFF.

The chain carries TRBV6-2 or TRBV6-3 and TRBJ2-7; unclear D gene. V lost 3 bases, J lost 1 base, and 10 bases lay in between. Per the germline V gene, CDR1 is MNHEY and CDR2 is SVGEGT. The CDR3 length is 14 residues. As DNA, the CDR3 is TGTGCCAGCAGTTATTTGTCTGAGTCCTACGAGCAGTACTTC. Translated: CASSYLSESYEQYF.

The genes are TRBV28 and TRBJ2-5; perhaps D is TRBD1 or TRBD2 (5 bases each). CDR3 length: 19 residues. Germline CDR1 MDHEN, CDR2 SYDVKM. V shed 4 bases and J shed 2 bases, with 26 bases lying between them. CDR3: CASSSQAGTGFVPQETQYF. The CDR3 DNA reads as TGTGCCAGCAGTTCACAAGCCGGGACCGGGTTCGTTCCGCAAGAGACCCAGTACTTC.